The entry below gives a single T cell receptor (beta chain) sequence along with its context. Its antigen has not been determined. No much larger clonotype is one base removed from it; base qualities were not supplied. Full-length TCR variable regions were amplified by 5' RACE PCR with constant-region reverse primers, followed by semi-nested PCR with Nested Universal Primer A. The ReliaPrep RNA Cell Miniprep System was used to extract total RNA, which was then reverse transcribed into 5'RACE-ready cDNA with the SMARTer RACE 5'/3' Kit. An Illumina MiSeq was used to sequence the full-length TCR alpha and beta libraries, which had been barcoded with multiplex adaptors. For the original study's pipeline: For each of nine subset-tissue groups, sequencing data from the five patients were pooled, and the groups were compared by unsupervised clustering of TCR gene usage. Repertoire similarity was calculated with the Morisita-Horn index, weighting shared sequences by their contribution to each repertoire. TCRdb applied fastp at Q25 and MiXCR to the public reads, then kept only in-frame beta chains. Each CDR3 protein appears once, grouped with its most common genes and DNA. TCRdb's processing, not the study's, gives the V and J calls here. A total of roughly 54,000 distinct CDR3 sequences appear in this sample, roughly 17% of them only once. Roughly 2.4% of the sample is in the top ten clones.

Naive CD4+ T cells were purified with the Miltenyi Naive CD4+ T Cell Isolation kit, with Tregs depleted using CD25 microbeads. Tregs, naive and memory CD4+ T cells from tumor, blood and ipsilateral draining lymph nodes of a few breast cancer patients underwent full-length TCR alpha and beta sequencing. Mononuclear cells from lymph nodes or approximately 46 ml of peripheral blood were isolated by Ficoll density gradient centrifugation. A purity exceeding 90% was confirmed by FACS for the sorted cell populations. These data belong to a study (dated by TCRdb to about 2015). In the study overall: The study examined whether tumor-infiltrating Tregs in breast cancer are drawn from blood Tregs or arise in situ by conversion from other CD4+ T cell subsets.

CDR1 and CDR2, per the germline V gene, are SGHRS and YFSETQ. Cut back by 0 bases and 6 bases, the V and J ends lie 15 bases apart. Counted from cysteine to phenylalanine, this CDR3 has 15 amino acids. Only the CDR3 part of the read is kept: 45 bases, read in frame from the first base. What the authors observed across the whole study: The validation in the larger cohort was limited to a single TCR beta V-J rearrangement instead of whole repertoires. The TCR gene usage of tumor memory CD4+ T cells clustered together with blood and lymph node memory CD4+ cells and with lymph node naive CD4+ cells. Tumor-infiltrating Treg TCR alpha and beta sequences overlapped most with tumor naive CD4+ T cells, then with blood naive CD4+ T cells.

The sequence joins TRBV5-1 to TRBJ1-2, with TRBD1 as a weak D call on 5 bases. The receptor was derived from a female donor with breast cancer. Material: naive CD4+ T cells sorted from blood. The cell subset or site label corresponds to: naive CD4+ T cells, CD4+CD45RA+CD25-. The nucleotide sequence reads as follows: TGCGCCAGCAGCTTGGAAACAGGCCCCTCGAATGGCTACACCTTC. Translated, it gives CASSLETGPSNGYTF.